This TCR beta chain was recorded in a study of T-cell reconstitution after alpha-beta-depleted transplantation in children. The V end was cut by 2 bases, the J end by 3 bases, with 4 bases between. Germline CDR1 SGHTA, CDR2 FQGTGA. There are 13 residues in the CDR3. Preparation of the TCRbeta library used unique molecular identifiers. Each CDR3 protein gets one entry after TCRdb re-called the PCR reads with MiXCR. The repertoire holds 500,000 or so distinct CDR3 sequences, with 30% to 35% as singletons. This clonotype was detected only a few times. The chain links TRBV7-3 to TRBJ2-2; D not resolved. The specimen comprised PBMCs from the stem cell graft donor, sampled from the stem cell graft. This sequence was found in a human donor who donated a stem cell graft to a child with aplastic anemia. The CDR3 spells CASSLPDTGELFF. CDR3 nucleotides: TGTGCCAGCAGCTTACCAGACACCGGGGAGCTGTTTTTT.